One and the same sample provided the 18 T cell receptor beta chains below, sequenced in a study of T cell responses to AZD1222 COVID-19 vaccine. The protocol was immunoSEQ multiplex PCR, while the TCRdb copy is restricted to in-frame clones and leaves out a portion. Counted here are fewer than 95,000 clones, more than 85% occurring once; the ten biggest clones make up around 8%. The sample here was peripheral blood, taken 28 days after the second AZD1222 dose. The receptors shown here come from an adult who received the AZD1222 COVID-19 vaccine.

This clone was seen only once. The chain couples TRBV6-5 to TRBJ1-5; TRBD1 might be the D (6 bases). Deletions cut 6 bases from V and 4 bases from J, with 10 bases between. CDR1 and CDR2 (germline): MNHEY, SVGAGI. CDR3 length: 13 residues. CDR3 region: CASRRGTNQPQHF. The CDR3 nucleotides read TGTGCCAGCAGGCGGGGGACAAATCAGCCCCAGCATTTT.

The V call is TRBV9, the J call TRBJ2-7, with 8 bases aligning to TRBD2. The CDR3 sequence is 14 residues long. V shed 3 bases, J shed 5 bases, and the junction held 7 bases outside the gene matches. CDR1 is SGDLS and CDR2 is YYNGEE in the germline V gene. The CDR3 bases are TGTGCCAGCAGCGCGGGACTAGTCCAGGACGAGCAGTACTTC. Translation gives CASSAGLVQDEQYF.

The chain joins TRBV28 to TRBJ2-2, with 14 bases aligning to TRBD2. This CDR3 comprises 18 residues. Germline V gene sequence: CDR1 MDHEN, CDR2 SYDVKM. The ends lost 6 bases at V and 5 bases at J; junction bases unmatched: 11. This CDR3 is CASSFPGLAGAVTGELFF. The CDR3 DNA sequence: TGTGCCAGCAGCTTCCCGGGACTAGCGGGAGCGGTGACCGGGGAGCTGTTTTTT.

This chain connects TRBV19 to TRBJ2-7; D remains unclear. Germline lookup yields CDR1 LNHDA and CDR2 SQIVND (reference sequence). The V and J ends lost 4 bases and 3 bases respectively, with 10 bases between them. There are 13 residues in the CDR3. The CDR3 nucleotides are TGTGCCAGTAGTAAGGTAACCTACTACGAGCAGTACTTC. This sequence encodes CASSKVTYYEQYF.

The V and J genes are TRBV7-8 and TRBJ2-5, with 14 bases lining up with TRBD2. This CDR3 spans 16 amino acids. Germline trimming cut 5 bases from V and 4 bases from J; bases unmatched to any gene: 6. CDR1 and CDR2 (germline): SGHVS, FQNEAQ. This chain's CDR3 is CASSPPGLAGVETQYF. The CDR3 DNA reads TGTGCCAGCAGCCCCCCGGGACTAGCGGGAGTAGAGACCCAGTACTTC. Variable domain in full (rest from reference TRBV7-8 and TRBJ2-5): GAGVSQSPRYKVAKRGQDVALRCDPISGHVSLFWYQQALGQGPEFLTYFQNEAQLDKSGLPSDRFFAERPEGSVSTLKIQRTQQEDSAVYLCASSPPGLAGVETQYFGPGTRLLVL.

The V and J genes are TRBV11-2 and TRBJ2-6; unclear D gene. V gave up 3 bases and J gave up 0 bases, with 6 bases separating them. The CDR3 extends over 15 amino acids. Germline V lookup: CDR1 SGHAT, CDR2 FQNNGV. DNA of the CDR3: TGTGCCAGCAGCTTCGGCATCTCTGGGGCCAACGTCCTGACTTTC. Translating it yields CASSFGISGANVLTF.

In this sample, this clone turned up a few times. V and J are TRBV27 and TRBJ1-6; no reliable D call. CDR1 and CDR2 (germline): MNHEY, SMNVEV (reference sequence). The CDR3 has 15 amino acids. V lost 7 bases to trimming and J lost 0 bases, with 10 bases between them. The CDR3 is CASTTDSSYNSPLHF. CDR3 DNA sequence: TGTGCCAGCACGACGGATAGCTCCTATAATTCACCCCTCCACTTT.

The rearrangement uses TRBV6-5 and TRBJ1-3; D unresolved. The CDR3 loop spans 14 amino acids. From germline, CDR1 is MNHEY and CDR2 SVGAGI. V was cut by 2 bases and J by 3 bases, with 8 bases left in between. The CDR3 nucleotides read TGTGCCAGCAGTTACACACCAGTTGGAAACACCATATATTTT. Protein: CASSYTPVGNTIYF.

The chain recombines TRBV14 with TRBJ2-1; 10 nucleotides line up with TRBD1. CDR3 length: 16 residues. The junction had 4 bases not matched to a gene; V was cut back by 1 base and J by 4 bases. Germline V gene lookup returns CDR1 SGHDN and CDR2 FVKESK. CDR3 DNA sequence: TGTGCCAGCAGCCAAGCGGACAGGGGGATATACAATGAGCAGTTCTTC. Amino acid sequence: CASSQADRGIYNEQFF.

The CDR3 DNA is TGTGCCAGCAGTGTCCCCCGTCCAGGGGGGGTGAATAGCAATCAGCCCCAGCATTTT. Its protein is CASSVPRPGGVNSNQPQHF. The chain employs TRBV2 and TRBJ1-5; 7 bases are shared with TRBD1. V shed 4 bases, J shed 0 bases, and the junction held 15 bases outside the gene matches. The CDR3 has 19 amino acids. Germline CDR1 and CDR2: SNHLY and FYNNEI.

CDR3 sequence (DNA): TGTGCCAGCAGTTTTTCAGGGGAGAGCTCCTACGAGCAGTACTTC. The encoded protein is CASSFSGESSYEQYF. The J gene is TRBJ2-7, the V gene TRBV28; maybe TRBD1 (6 bases). Germline loops: CDR1 MDHEN, CDR2 SYDVKM. The CDR3 spans 15 residues. The V end was cut by 3 bases, the J end by 0 bases, with 12 bases between.

The chain carries TRBV4-3 and TRBJ2-7; 7 bases are shared with TRBD1. CDR1 and CDR2 from the germline V gene are LGHNA and YSLEER. This CDR3 has 15 residues. With 2 bases clipped from V and 3 bases from J, the junction kept 7 bases outside the gene matches. The CDR3 spells CASSQYRDSSYEQYF. The CDR3 DNA reads TGCGCCAGCAGCCAATACCGGGACAGTAGCTACGAGCAGTACTTC.

V and J are TRBV5-1 and TRBJ1-1; D not certain. The V end was cut by 0 bases, the J end by 4 bases, with 10 bases between. The CDR3 covers 14 residues. In germline, CDR1 is SGHRS, CDR2 YFSETQ. The chain's CDR3 is CASSLGGMATEAFF. Here the CDR3 DNA reads TGCGCCAGCAGCTTGGGCGGGATGGCCACTGAAGCTTTCTTT. The complete variable domain, with remaining parts taken from reference TRBV5-1 and TRBJ1-1, reads KAGVTQTPRYLIKTRGQQVTLSCSPISGHRSVSWYQQTPGQGLQFLFEYFSETQRNKGNFPGRFSGRQFSNSRSEMNVSTLELGDSALYLCASSLGGMATEAFFGQGTRLTVV.

The genes are TRBV7-3 and TRBJ1-2; 9 nucleotides line up with TRBD1. The V gene end was trimmed by 5 bases and the J gene end by 8 bases; junction bases not matched to a gene: 12. Germline CDR1 reads SGHTA; CDR2 reads FQGTGA. CDR3 length: 15 amino acids. The CDR3 DNA sequence: TGTGCCAGCAGCCCATCCTCCGGGACAGGGTACGGCTACACCTTC. Translating gives CASSPSSGTGYGYTF.

V gene TRBV27 combines with J gene TRBJ2-7; TRBD2 aligns across 9 bases. CDR3 length: 15 amino acids. CDR1 and CDR2 (germline): MNHEY, SMNVEV (reference sequence). V lost 8 bases, J lost 2 bases, and 10 bases stayed unmatched. CDR3 amino acids: CASQTAGLAPYEQYF. CDR3 sequence (DNA): TGTGCCAGCCAGACGGCGGGACTAGCCCCCTACGAGCAGTACTTC.

This sequence joins TRBV7-3 and TRBJ1-3; D not certain. V was trimmed by 4 bases and J by 4 bases, leaving 8 bases between them. Germline V gene sequence: CDR1 SGHTA, CDR2 FQGTGA. The CDR3 loop spans 13 amino acids. CDR3: CASSSETGNTIYF. CDR3 DNA: TGTGCCAGCAGCTCCGAGACAGGAAACACCATATATTTT. The full variable domain, its missing parts supplied by reference TRBV7-3 and TRBJ1-3, is GAGVSQTPSNKVTEKGKYVELRCDPISGHTALYWYRQSLGQGPEFLIYFQGTGAADDSGLPNDRFFAVRPEGSVSTLKIQRTERGDSAVYLCASSSETGNTIYFGEGSWLTVV.

The chain combines TRBV28 with TRBJ1-1, with D possibly TRBD1 on 6 matching bases. Trimming pared 0 bases from V and 8 bases from J, leaving 7 bases between. The CDR3 extends over 12 amino acids. From germline, CDR1 is MDHEN and CDR2 SYDVKM. CDR3 sequence reads: CASSLWDREAFF. The CDR3 DNA reads TGTGCCAGCAGTTTATGGGACAGAGAAGCTTTCTTT.

J is TRBJ1-5 and V is TRBV27; the match to TRBD1 covers 9 bases. The CDR3 sequence is 13 residues long. V shed 6 bases and J 6 bases; nucleotides not matched to a gene: 3. Per the germline V gene, CDR1 is MNHEY and CDR2 is SMNVEV (reference sequence). In DNA, the CDR3 is TGTGCCAGCAGACCGACAGGGGGTCAGCCCCAGCATTTT. It codes for CASRPTGGQPQHF.